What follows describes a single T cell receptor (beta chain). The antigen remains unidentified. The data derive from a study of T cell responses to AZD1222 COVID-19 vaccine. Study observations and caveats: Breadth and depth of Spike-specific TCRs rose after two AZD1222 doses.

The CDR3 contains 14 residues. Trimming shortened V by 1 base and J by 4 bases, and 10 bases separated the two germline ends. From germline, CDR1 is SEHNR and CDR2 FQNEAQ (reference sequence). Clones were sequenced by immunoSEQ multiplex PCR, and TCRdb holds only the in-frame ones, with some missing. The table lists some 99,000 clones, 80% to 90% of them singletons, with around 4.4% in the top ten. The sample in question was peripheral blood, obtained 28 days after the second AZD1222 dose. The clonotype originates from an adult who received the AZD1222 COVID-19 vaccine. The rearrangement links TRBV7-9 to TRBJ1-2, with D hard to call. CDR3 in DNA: TGTGCCAGCAGCTTAGATGGGGTAGGCTATGGCTACACCTTC. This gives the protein CASSLDGVGYGYTF.